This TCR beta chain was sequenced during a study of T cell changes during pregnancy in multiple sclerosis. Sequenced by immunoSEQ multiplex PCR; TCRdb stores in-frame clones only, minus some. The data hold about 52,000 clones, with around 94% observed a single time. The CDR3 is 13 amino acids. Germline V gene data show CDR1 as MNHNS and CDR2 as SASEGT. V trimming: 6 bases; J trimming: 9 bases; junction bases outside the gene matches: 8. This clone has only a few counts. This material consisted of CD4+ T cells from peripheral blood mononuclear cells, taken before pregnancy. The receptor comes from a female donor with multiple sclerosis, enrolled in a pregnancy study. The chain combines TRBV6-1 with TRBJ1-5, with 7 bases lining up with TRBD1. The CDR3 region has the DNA TGTGCCAGCAGGGAAACAGGGGTAGGGCCCCAGCATTTT. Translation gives CASRETGVGPQHF.